The present entry profiles one T cell receptor beta chain with its context. The antigen is undetermined. V lost 4 bases, J lost 3 bases, and 10 bases stayed unmatched. The CDR3 is 16 residues long. Germline V gene data show CDR1 as SGHTA and CDR2 as FQGTGA. This record belongs to a study of cytomegalovirus exposure and HLA in healthy donors. The wider study: A later analysis reported the same platform for the 110 or so validation repertoires and the approximately 700 first-cohort repertoires.

Whole-study findings and limits: Subsequent analysis found a tendency for first-cohort TCR clusters to co-occur within the approximately 130 validation repertoires. Cytomegalovirus-associated TCR beta chains were listed, numbering 150 to 200.

Some clones are missing from TCRdb's copy, which holds only in-frame ones; the method was immunoSEQ multiplex PCR. Among under 150,000 clones, approximately 90% were seen once, and the ten largest hold less than 2%. The chain uses TRBV7-3 and TRBJ2-3; 7 nucleotides match TRBD2. Sequencing input: PBMCs. This receptor was obtained from a woman under 30 in good health and CMV-seronegative. CDR3 in amino acids: CASSSRGGVNTDTQYF. The CDR3 DNA follows: TGTGCCAGCAGCTCCCGGGGAGGGGTAAATACAGATACGCAGTATTTT.